The 31 T cell receptor beta chains below come from one sample, sequenced in a study of T cell repertoires in cytomegalovirus infection. TCRdb reprocessed the reads with MiXCR, giving one entry per CDR3 protein. The table records fewer than 550,000 distinct CDR3 sequences, around 11% of them present only once. Input material: PBMCs. Receptor source: a human donor in good health (CMV status not recorded). Some clones in this sample may be carry-over from other donors' samples.

V gene TRBV5-1 combines with J gene TRBJ2-1, with TRBD1 as a possible D gene (5 bases). V lost 0 bases, J lost 4 bases, and 11 bases lay in between. Looked up from germline, CDR1 is SGHRS and CDR2 is YFSETQ. The CDR3 extends over 15 amino acids. The CDR3 region has the DNA TGCGCCAGCAGCTTGGAGGGGCTGGAGTACAATGAGCAGTTCTTC. Its translation is CASSLEGLEYNEQFF.

The rearrangement uses TRBV2 and TRBJ2-3; 8 bases map to TRBD1. V lost 5 bases, J lost 2 bases, and 9 bases stayed unmatched. CDR1 is SNHLY, CDR2 FYNNEI, per germline. The length of the CDR3 is 16 residues. The CDR3 loop reads CASSTVRGLVTDTQYF. For the CDR3, the DNA is TGTGCCAGCAGTACCGTCAGGGGGCTCGTCACAGATACGCAGTATTTT.

This clonotype occurred a few times. V gene TRBV10-3 combines with J gene TRBJ1-2; D gene ambiguous. Germline CDR1 reads ENHRY; CDR2 reads SYGVKD. The V and J ends lost 0 bases and 8 bases respectively, with 10 bases between them. This CDR3 region has 13 residues. This CDR3 is CAISESGGYGYTF. The CDR3 bases are TGTGCCATCAGTGAGTCTGGAGGTTACGGCTACACCTTC.

In its sample, this clonotype was seen a few times. V usage is TRBV3-1 and J usage is TRBJ2-4; D is possibly TRBD1 (6 bases). The CDR3 runs 16 residues. The V end was cut by 0 bases, the J end by 6 bases, with 15 bases between. Germline assignment: CDR1 LGHDT and CDR2 YNNKEL (reference sequence). In DNA form, the CDR3 reads TGTGCCAGCAGCCAAGATCTTGGGGGCGCGGGAAACATTCAGTACTTC. This codes for CASSQDLGGAGNIQYF.

The sample holds many counts of this clonotype. V usage is TRBV12-3 or TRBV12-4 and J usage is TRBJ1-4; maybe TRBD1 (5 bases). This CDR3 has 14 residues. Trimming pared 2 bases from V and 7 bases from J, leaving 11 bases between. DNA for the CDR3: TGTGCCAGCAGTTTAAGAGGGGCGGTTGAAAAACTGTTTTTT. Protein product: CASSLRGAVEKLFF.

This clonotype was seen ten or more times. The chain recombines TRBV6-1 with TRBJ2-6, with D possibly TRBD2 on 5 matching bases. V was trimmed by 5 bases and J by 1 base, leaving 9 bases between them. CDR3 length equals 15 residues. CDR1 is MNHNS, CDR2 SASEGT, per germline. The CDR3 DNA follows: TGTGCCAGCAGTTCCGGGAATTCTGGGGCCAACGTCCTGACTTTC. This codes for CASSSGNSGANVLTF.

This clonotype was recorded at least ten times. The chain joins TRBV12-3 or TRBV12-4 to TRBJ2-7; 7 bases map to TRBD1. The CDR3 contains 14 residues. Unmatched junction bases numbered 7, after V lost 5 bases and J lost 3 bases. CDR3 loop: CASSLRDSNYEQYF. The CDR3 region has the DNA TGTGCCAGCAGTCTCCGGGACAGCAACTACGAGCAGTACTTC.

This clonotype was seen only a few times. V gene TRBV2 combines with J gene TRBJ2-5; D is ambiguous. V dropped 8 bases and J dropped 4 bases, with 8 bases sitting between them. This CDR3 has 11 residues. CDR1 and CDR2 from the germline V gene are SNHLY and FYNNEI. The CDR3 spells CASLRSETQYF. The CDR3 DNA follows: TGTGCCAGCTTGCGATCAGAGACCCAGTACTTC.

This clonotype was observed many times. The CDR3 sequence: CASSLGSTGGPDNEQFF. The CDR3 DNA sequence: TGTGCCAGCAGCTTAGGAAGTACAGGGGGCCCCGACAATGAGCAGTTCTTC. The chain recombines TRBV7-9 with TRBJ2-1; 9 bases match TRBD1. The J segment lost 5 bases and the V segment lost 1 base, leaving 9 bases of the junction unmatched. The germline V gene encodes CDR1 SEHNR and CDR2 FQNEAQ (reference sequence). The length of the CDR3 is 17 residues.

This clonotype appeared many times. The chain combines TRBV28 with TRBJ2-4; maybe TRBD1 (6 bases). Looked up from germline, CDR1 is MDHEN and CDR2 is SYDVKM. The CDR3 length is 15 residues. The V and J ends lost 6 bases and 1 base respectively, with 13 bases between them. The CDR3 spells CASSSSGVAKNIQYF. The CDR3 DNA follows: TGTGCCAGCAGCAGCTCAGGGGTGGCCAAAAACATTCAGTACTTC.

The V gene is TRBV28, the J gene TRBJ2-1; TRBD2 matches at 10 bases. Germline assignment: CDR1 MDHEN and CDR2 SYDVKM. V lost 5 bases and J lost 6; bases outside the gene matches: 7. CDR3 length: 15 residues. CDR3 in amino acids: CASSITSGVTNEQFF. CDR3 nucleotide sequence: TGTGCCAGCAGTATCACTAGCGGGGTTACCAATGAGCAGTTCTTC. The entire variable domain, with the rest obtained from reference TRBV28 and TRBJ2-1, is as follows: DVKVTQSSRYLVKRTGEKVFLECVQDMDHENMFWYRQDPGLGLRLIYFSYDVKMKEKGDIPEGYSVSREKKERFSLILESASTNQTSMYLCASSITSGVTNEQFFGPGTRLTVL.

This clonotype appeared many times. The gene calls are TRBV7-2 and TRBJ2-1; D might be TRBD2 (7 bases). CDR1 SGHTA and CDR2 FQGNSA come from the germline V gene. This CDR3 has 15 amino acids. The ends were cut back, 2 bases at V and 7 bases at J, with 15 bases in the middle. CDR3 in amino acids: CASSLSVGGANEQFF. The CDR3 DNA sequence: TGTGCCAGCAGCTTATCGGTGGGGGGGGCAAATGAGCAGTTCTTC.

Ten or more counts support this clonotype. The chain couples TRBV7-2 to TRBJ2-2; 11 bases align to TRBD2. V lost 5 bases, J lost 5 bases, and 4 bases stayed unmatched. In germline, CDR1 is SGHTA, CDR2 FQGNSA. CDR3 length: 15 amino acids. The CDR3 coding sequence is TGTGCCAGCAGCAAGACTAGCGGGGTTACCGGGGAGCTGTTTTTT. This translates into CASSKTSGVTGELFF.

In its sample, this clonotype was seen many times. The chain carries TRBV11-2 and TRBJ2-7; the D is unclear. V was trimmed by 6 bases and J by 3 bases, leaving 9 bases between them. Germline CDR1 SGHAT, CDR2 FQNNGV. The CDR3 runs to 12 residues. The CDR3 DNA sequence: TGTGCCAGCAGACGGACGGACTACGAGCAGTACTTC. Amino acids: CASRRTDYEQYF.

This clonotype was counted between two and nine times. Germline is not matched at one junction end, which may reflect a read error. This rearrangement joins TRBV28 to TRBJ2-5; a possible D gene is TRBD2 (8 bases). CDR1 and CDR2 from the germline V gene are MDHEN and SYDVKM. CDR3 length equals 15 residues. CDR3 nucleotides: TGTGCCAGCATTTTACGGGAGGGGGCACGAGAGACCCAGTACTTC. It yields the protein CASILREGARETQYF.

This clonotype was found many times. V gene TRBV5-4 combines with J gene TRBJ2-7; D uncertain. The germline V gene encodes CDR1 SGHNT and CDR2 YYREEE (reference sequence). The CDR3 spans 13 residues. V lost 4 bases and J lost 1, with 9 bases in between. The CDR3 coding sequence is TGTGCCAGCAGCCAACTTCCTTCCTACGAGCAGTACTTC. Translation: CASSQLPSYEQYF.

With regard to this clonotype: One end of the junction fails to match germline, which may point to a read error. The rearrangement uses TRBV7-9 and TRBJ2-7, with D perhaps being TRBD1 or TRBD2 (5 bases each). CDR1 is SEHNR, CDR2 FQNEAQ, per germline (reference sequence). This CDR3 region has 14 residues. CDR3 in amino acids: CTSSLVGETYELYF. CDR3 coding DNA: TGTACCAGCAGCTTAGTGGGGGAAACCTACGAGCTGTACTTC.

In its sample, this clonotype was seen a few times. The chain carries TRBV30 and TRBJ2-2; D gene uncertain. CDR1 is GTSNPN, CDR2 SVGIG, per germline (reference sequence). Trimming pared 0 bases from V and 2 bases from J, leaving 7 bases between. CDR3 size: 14 residues. Here the CDR3 DNA reads TGTGCCTGGAGTGTTCGGGCCAACACCGGGGAGCTGTTTTTT. Translating it yields CAWSVRANTGELFF.

In this sample, this clonotype turned up a few times. The CDR3 DNA is TGTGCCAGCAGCGTAGCTCCCCAGGGTGCTGGAAACACCATATATTTT. This encodes CASSVAPQGAGNTIYF. This chain connects TRBV9 to TRBJ1-3; possibly TRBD1 for D (5 bases). Looked up from germline, CDR1 is SGDLS and CDR2 is YYNGEE. The CDR3 contains 16 residues. V gave up 0 bases and J gave up 2 bases, with 12 bases separating them.

Only a few counts were recorded for this clonotype. This chain links TRBV5-1 with TRBJ1-2; TRBD1 agrees at 7 bases. This CDR3 has 15 residues. The ends lost 1 base at V and 6 bases at J; junction bases unmatched: 9. Germline V gene sequence: CDR1 SGHRS, CDR2 YFSETQ. CDR3 bases: TGCGCCAGCAGCTTGACCGTCAAAGGACAGGATGGCTACACCTTC. This codes for CASSLTVKGQDGYTF.

This clonotype has at least ten counts. CDR3 DNA sequence: TGCAGTGCTAGTGACCGGGCCCAAGAGACCCAGTACTTC. Its translation is CSASDRAQETQYF. The chain joins TRBV20-1 to TRBJ2-5; unclear D gene. The V end lost 3 bases, the J end lost 1 base, and 9 bases lay between the germline ends. Germline V gene lookup returns CDR1 DFQATT and CDR2 SNEGSKA (reference sequence). This CDR3 has 13 residues.

To note about this clonotype: A much larger clone lies a single base off, so this may be a read error. The CDR3 coding sequence is TGTGCCAGCAAAAGGGACACCTCCTACGAGCAGTACTTC. It codes for CASKRDTSYEQYF. The gene calls are TRBV6-8 and TRBJ2-7; D possibly corresponds to TRBD1 (6 bases). Trimming cost V 7 bases and J 0 bases, with 10 bases left between them. In germline, CDR1 is MNHGY, CDR2 SAAAGT. The CDR3 is 13 residues long.

This clonotype has only a few counts. The gene calls are TRBV5-4 and TRBJ2-7, with 8 bases lining up with TRBD1. CDR1 and CDR2 from the germline V gene are SGHNT and YYREEE (reference sequence). The CDR3 covers 17 residues. The V segment lost 1 base and the J segment 3 bases; nucleotides outside the gene matches: 12. CDR3 residues: CASSLPVAGQGNYEQYF. In nucleotides, the CDR3 is TGTGCCAGCAGCTTGCCCGTGGCTGGACAGGGCAACTACGAGCAGTACTTC.

This chain connects TRBV7-9 to TRBJ1-4; D remains unclear. V was shortened by 2 bases and J by 7 bases, with 8 bases between the two germline ends. CDR1 is SEHNR, CDR2 FQNEAQ, per germline (reference sequence). CDR3 length: 13 amino acids. The CDR3 DNA reads as TGTGCCAGCAGCTTAAACGGAGTTGAAAAACTGTTTTTT. Translating gives CASSLNGVEKLFF.

This clonotype was counted ten times or more. CDR3 nucleotide sequence: TGTGCCTGGATGGCAGGGACAAATGAAAAACTGTTTTTT. It specifies CAWMAGTNEKLFF. This chain links TRBV30 with TRBJ1-4; D may be TRBD1 (6 bases). CDR1 and CDR2 from the germline V gene are GTSNPN and SVGIG (reference sequence). V was trimmed by 4 bases and J by 5 bases, leaving 11 bases between them. CDR3 length: 13 residues.

Many counts were recorded for this clonotype. The DNA for the CDR3 is TGTGCCAGCAGCTTAGCCGGGACTAGCGGGAGGGTTGAGCAGTTCTTC. Translation gives CASSLAGTSGRVEQFF. The chain couples TRBV7-2 to TRBJ2-1; TRBD2 aligns across 16 bases. From germline, CDR1 is SGHTA and CDR2 FQGNSA. V was clipped by 0 bases and J by 9 bases; unmatched bases: 2. The CDR3 has 16 amino acids. Combining the CDR3 with reference TRBV7-2 and TRBJ2-1 gives the whole variable domain GAGVSQSPSNKVTEKGKDVELRCDPISGHTALYWYRQSLGQGLEFLIYFQGNSAPDKSGLPSDRFSAERTGGSVSTLTIQRTQQEDSAVYLCASSLAGTSGRVEQFFGPGTRLTVL.

This clonotype occurred many times. V usage is TRBV7-2 and J usage is TRBJ1-2; 7 nucleotides line up with TRBD1. CDR1 SGHTA and CDR2 FQGNSA come from the germline V gene. J gave up 4 bases and V 0 bases, and 5 bases lay outside the gene matches. This CDR3 region has 15 residues. CDR3 bases: TGTGCCAGCAGCTTAGCGCAAGGGACAGCCTATGGCTACACCTTC. This encodes CASSLAQGTAYGYTF.

This clonotype appeared a few times. In DNA form, the CDR3 reads TGTGCCAGCAGTCCGGGACTCGTAGACAATGAGCAGTTCTTC. Its protein is CASSPGLVDNEQFF. The chain employs TRBV6-6 and TRBJ2-1; tentative D call: TRBD2 (6 bases). The CDR3 has 14 residues. Trimming left V 5 bases short and J 5 bases short, with 13 bases between. In germline, CDR1 is MNHNY, CDR2 SVGAGI (reference sequence).

This clonotype was found many times. V usage is TRBV11-2 and J usage is TRBJ1-1, with D possibly being TRBD1 (6 bases). CDR1 and CDR2 from the germline V gene are SGHAT and FQNNGV. The CDR3 has 19 amino acids. With 4 bases removed from V and 1 base from J, the gap between germline ends came to 25 bases. The CDR3 DNA reads as TGTGCCAGCAGCTCACTTAAGCCCAGGGGCCTCCGGGGGAACACTGAAGCTTTCTTT. Protein product: CASSSLKPRGLRGNTEAFF.

This chain links TRBV7-9 with TRBJ2-1; D not certain. The V gene's germline CDR1 is SEHNR and CDR2 FQNEAQ (reference sequence). V was pared by 5 bases and J by 6 bases, with 11 bases between. The CDR3 runs to 13 residues. The CDR3 is CASSDGLGNEQFF. DNA for the CDR3: TGTGCCAGCAGCGACGGGCTCGGCAATGAGCAGTTCTTC. Full variable domain (remainder filled in from reference TRBV7-9 and TRBJ2-1): DTGVSQNPRHKITKRGQNVTFRCDPISEHNRLYWYRQTLGQGPEFLTYFQNEAQLEKSRLLSDRFSAERPKGSFSTLEIQRTEQGDSAMYLCASSDGLGNEQFFGPGTRLTVL.

The chain recombines TRBV30 with TRBJ1-5; TRBD1 is a possible D gene (5 bases). CDR3 size: 13 residues. V was trimmed by 7 bases and J by 0 bases, leaving 10 bases between them. Germline CDR1 and CDR2: GTSNPN and SVGIG (reference sequence). In DNA, the CDR3 is TGTGCCTTGAGGGACGGTAGCAATCAGCCCCAGCATTTT. Translating it yields CALRDGSNQPQHF.